The 32 T cell receptor beta chains below all came from one sample that was sequenced in a study of blood T cells in healthy people across ages. Together with a sample-barcoded 5' primer, a J-beta primer mix was included in a second PCR lasting about 7 to 11 cycles. TCRdb itself ran the 5' RACE reads through MiXCR, one entry per CDR3 protein. This sample has 700,000 to 800,000 distinct CDR3 sequences, with roughly 44% found just once. The sample taken for sequencing was blood. Receptor source: a woman in her sixties in good health.

Note on this clonotype: A much larger clone differs from this one at a single base, so this may be a read error. The rearrangement links TRBV13 to TRBJ2-7; 7 bases align to TRBD2. The trim removed 3 bases at V and 0 bases at J, leaving 2 bases unmatched. The germline V gene has CDR1 PRHDT and CDR2 FYEKMQ (reference sequence). The CDR3 consists of 14 residues. The CDR3 DNA reads as TGTGCCAGCAGCTTCCGGGGGGTCTCCTACGAGCAGTACTTC. This encodes CASSFRGVSYEQYF.

This clonotype was recorded many times. The rearrangement uses TRBV10-3 and TRBJ2-7; 7 nucleotides align to TRBD1. This CDR3 region has 13 residues. Germline V lookup: CDR1 ENHRY, CDR2 SYGVKD. V dropped 5 bases and J dropped 2; count of bases not matched to a gene: 3. The CDR3 DNA follows: TGTGCCATCAGTACCGGGACAGCCTACGAGCAGTACTTC. It translates to CAISTGTAYEQYF.

There are a few counts of this clonotype. This chain links TRBV2 with TRBJ2-6; D possibly corresponds to TRBD2 (6 bases). Trimming left V 4 bases short and J 1 base short, with 8 bases between. Germline CDR1 SNHLY, CDR2 FYNNEI. The CDR3 covers 15 residues. The chain's CDR3 is CASSAEGSGANVLTF. CDR3 nucleotides: TGTGCCAGCAGTGCGGAGGGGTCTGGGGCCAACGTCCTGACTTTC.

Only a few counts were recorded for this clonotype. The chain carries TRBV7-3 and TRBJ1-6, with D perhaps matching TRBD1 (6 bases). Trimming left V 5 bases short and J 7 bases short, with 12 bases between. Per germline, CDR1 SGHTA and CDR2 FQGTGA. CDR3 length equals 14 residues. Written as DNA, the CDR3 is TGTGCCAGCAGCCAACAGGGTGGCAATTCACCCCTCCACTTT. As protein: CASSQQGGNSPLHF.

The rearrangement links TRBV10-3 to TRBJ2-1, with 7 positions matching TRBD1. Germline CDR1 ENHRY, CDR2 SYGVKD. J gave up 5 bases and V 0 bases, and 4 bases lay outside the gene matches. The CDR3 is made up of 15 amino acids. As DNA, the CDR3 is TGTGCCATCAGTGAGTCGGGGACAGACGACAATGAGCAGTTCTTC. Amino acid sequence: CAISESGTDDNEQFF.

The CDR3 DNA sequence: TGCAGTGCCCTGACCTCTAGCGGGGTATCCTACAATGAGCAGTTCTTC. The encoded protein is CSALTSSGVSYNEQFF. The rearrangement uses TRBV20-1 and TRBJ2-1, with 9 nucleotides matching TRBD2. Trimming took 6 bases from V and 1 from J; bases not matched to a gene: 10. Germline assignment: CDR1 DFQATT and CDR2 SNEGSKA (reference sequence). The length of the CDR3 is 16 residues.

The count of this clonotype is one. This sequence joins TRBV9 and TRBJ1-5; D is uncertain. With 2 bases removed from V and 3 bases from J, the gap between germline ends came to 12 bases. From germline, CDR1 is SGDLS and CDR2 YYNGEE. The CDR3 spans 15 residues. CDR3 region: CASSVAGRFNQPQHF. The DNA of the CDR3 is TGTGCCAGCAGCGTGGCTGGAAGGTTCAATCAGCCCCAGCATTTT.

V usage is TRBV28 and J usage is TRBJ2-3, with a tentative D call TRBD1 (6 bases). Germline CDR1 and CDR2: MDHEN and SYDVKM. The CDR3 length is 17 residues. The germline V and J ends were trimmed by 2 bases and 2 bases, with 17 bases remaining between them. The CDR3: CASSLTRAGVFTDTQYF. CDR3 bases: TGTGCCAGCAGTTTAACGCGGGCAGGGGTATTCACAGATACGCAGTATTTT. Full variable domain (rest looked up from reference TRBV28 and TRBJ2-3): DVKVTQSSRYLVKRTGEKVFLECVQDMDHENMFWYRQDPGLGLRLIYFSYDVKMKEKGDIPEGYSVSREKKERFSLILESASTNQTSMYLCASSLTRAGVFTDTQYFGPGTRLTVL.

This clonotype was detected many times. This chain connects TRBV29-1 to TRBJ2-7; 9 bases align to TRBD1. The J segment lost 6 bases and the V segment lost 4 bases, leaving 7 bases of the junction unmatched. The CDR3 totals 13 residues. Germline V gene lookup returns CDR1 SQVTM and CDR2 ANQGSEA. The CDR3 nucleotides read TGCAGCGTTGGGGACAGGGAGGTGGGCGAGCAGTACTTC. Residues: CSVGDREVGEQYF.

This chain links TRBV20-1 with TRBJ1-2, with TRBD1 as a possible D gene (5 bases). The CDR3 is made up of 13 amino acids. In germline, CDR1 is DFQATT, CDR2 SNEGSKA (reference sequence). The V end lost 6 bases, the J end lost 0 bases, and 11 bases lay between the germline ends. The CDR3 protein is CSAPRGPNYGYTF. DNA for the CDR3: TGCAGTGCACCCCGGGGCCCTAACTATGGCTACACCTTC.

V is TRBV5-1 and J is TRBJ1-1; D gene ambiguous. CDR1 SGHRS and CDR2 YFSETQ come from the germline V gene. The CDR3 contains 16 residues. The V gene lost 0 bases and the J gene lost 0 bases, with 12 bases spanning the gap. Here the CDR3 reads CASSLANPLMNTEAFF. The CDR3 DNA reads TGCGCCAGCAGCTTGGCGAACCCATTAATGAACACTGAAGCTTTCTTT.

The genes are TRBV29-1 and TRBJ1-1; possibly TRBD1 for D (5 bases). The CDR3 is 12 amino acids. Deletions cut 4 bases from V and 6 bases from J, with 12 bases between. CDR1 is SQVTM and CDR2 is ANQGSEA in the germline V gene. The CDR3 DNA is TGCAGCGTTGTATTATGGGGGGCTGAAGCTTTCTTT. Translating it yields CSVVLWGAEAFF.

The chain couples TRBV5-6 to TRBJ2-5; no clear D gene. There are 13 residues in the CDR3. The V end lost 2 bases, the J end lost 11 bases, and 16 bases lay between the germline ends. CDR1 is SGHDT and CDR2 is YYEEEE in the germline V gene. CDR3 in amino acids: CASSLPGNDEQYF. In DNA form, the CDR3 reads TGTGCCAGCAGCTTACCAGGTAACGATGAGCAGTACTTC.

This chain uses TRBV10-1 with TRBJ2-5; 13 positions agree with TRBD2. This CDR3 contains 17 residues. The V gene's germline CDR1 is WNHNN and CDR2 SYGVQD (reference sequence). J lost 1 base, V lost 5 bases, and 7 bases had no gene match. This CDR3 reads CASSSGLAGVFQETQYF. Written as DNA, the CDR3 is TGCGCCAGCAGTTCCGGACTAGCGGGGGTATTCCAAGAGACCCAGTACTTC.

This clonotype was counted between two and nine times. The chain uses TRBV18 and TRBJ2-7; D possibly corresponds to TRBD1 (6 bases). The CDR3 runs 15 residues. The ends were cut back, 3 bases at V and 2 bases at J, with 14 bases in the middle. The germline CDR1 and CDR2 sequences are KGHSH and LQKENI. The CDR3 region has the DNA TGTGCCAGCTCACCCCCGGCAGGGGTGACCTACGAGCAGTACTTC. Its protein product is CASSPPAGVTYEQYF. Using reference TRBV18 and TRBJ2-7 for the parts outside the CDR3, the full variable domain is NAGVMQNPRHLVRRRGQEARLRCSPMKGHSHVYWYRQLPEEGLKFMVYLQKENIIDESGMPKERFSAEFPKEGPSILRIQQVVRGDSAAYFCASSPPAGVTYEQYFGPGTRLTVT.

This clonotype was recorded a few times. The J gene is TRBJ2-7, the V gene TRBV10-1, with D perhaps assigned TRBD1 or TRBD2 (5 bases each). V was trimmed by 6 bases and J by 2 bases, leaving 14 bases between them. Germline CDR1 is WNHNN and CDR2 is SYGVQD (reference sequence). This CDR3 spans 14 amino acids. CDR3 in amino acids: CASSAPGPPYEQYF. The CDR3 DNA reads as TGCGCCAGCAGCGCCCCGGGACCCCCCTACGAGCAGTACTTC.

This clonotype appeared a few times. J is TRBJ2-1 and V is TRBV20-1; 7 bases fit TRBD2. This CDR3 is 15 amino acids long. The germline V gene encodes CDR1 DFQATT and CDR2 SNEGSKA (reference sequence). V gave up 6 bases and J gave up 6 bases; unmatched junction bases: 14. CDR3 in DNA: TGCAGTGCCTCTCCGGCCAGCGGGGACTCCAATGAGCAGTTCTTC. It encodes CSASPASGDSNEQFF.

This clonotype was seen many times. V usage is TRBV18 and J usage is TRBJ2-1, with D hard to call. This CDR3 region has 12 residues. The ends were cut back, 3 bases at V and 8 bases at J, with 8 bases in the middle. The germline CDR1 and CDR2 sequences are KGHSH and LQKENI. DNA for the CDR3: TGTGCCAGCTCACCTGACACTTATGAGCAGTTCTTC. It translates to CASSPDTYEQFF.

This chain uses TRBV3-1 with TRBJ2-7; D unresolved. The CDR3 totals 15 residues. V gave up 0 bases and J gave up 3 bases, with 12 bases separating them. Germline V gives CDR1 LGHDT, CDR2 YNNKEL (reference sequence). The CDR3: CASSQEQAGNYEQYF. The CDR3 DNA sequence: TGTGCCAGCAGCCAAGAGCAGGCAGGCAACTACGAGCAGTACTTC.

The chain links TRBV4-2 to TRBJ1-5; 7 nucleotides align to TRBD1. Germline V gene data show CDR1 as LGHNA and CDR2 as YNFKEQ. Trimming took 0 bases from V and 11 from J; bases not matched to a gene: 16. The CDR3 has 17 amino acids. The CDR3, as DNA: TGTGCCAGCAGCCAAGAGTTAGGCGCACAGGGGCTGTCGGCCCAGCATTTT. Encoded protein: CASSQELGAQGLSAQHF.

The chain is built from TRBV28 and TRBJ1-5; the D gene is possibly TRBD1 (6 bases). V lost 7 bases to trimming and J lost 4 bases, with 20 bases between them. The CDR3 runs to 16 residues. Germline V lookup: CDR1 MDHEN, CDR2 SYDVKM. The CDR3: CASTLIPGTMNQPQHF. As DNA, the CDR3 is TGTGCCAGCACCTTAATCCCCGGGACAATGAATCAGCCCCAGCATTTT.

This clonotype was observed a single time. V gene TRBV7-9 combines with J gene TRBJ2-7, with a possible D match to TRBD2 (6 bases). This CDR3 region has 17 residues. Trimming removed 4 bases at V and 1 base at J, with 20 bases between. Germline V gene data show CDR1 as SEHNR and CDR2 as FQNEAQ (reference sequence). The CDR3 here is CASSSPGLRPFSYEQYF. The CDR3 DNA is TGTGCCAGCAGCTCCCCGGGACTGCGCCCCTTTTCCTACGAGCAGTACTTC.

Details on this clonotype: A read error may account for a junction end that differs from germline. In DNA form, the CDR3 reads TGCAGTGCTCCCGGGCCCGGCAACCAGCCCCAGCATTTT. This sequence encodes CSAPGPGNQPQHF. The gene calls are TRBV20-1 and TRBJ1-5; D remains ambiguous. This CDR3 has 13 amino acids. The germline V gene has CDR1 DFQATT and CDR2 SNEGSKA (reference sequence).

V gene TRBV7-2 combines with J gene TRBJ2-3; 10 nucleotides match TRBD2. Germline V gives CDR1 SGHTA, CDR2 FQGNSA. The CDR3 length is 16 residues. J gave up 4 bases and V 5 bases, and 9 bases lay outside the gene matches. CDR3 DNA: TGTGCCAGCAGCCAGACCCGACTAGCGGGCCCAGATACGCAGTATTTT. As protein: CASSQTRLAGPDTQYF.

This clonotype turned up a few times. V is TRBV20-1 and J is TRBJ2-4, with 8 bases that match TRBD2. V gave up 6 bases and J gave up 3 bases; unmatched junction bases: 7. The CDR3 has 14 amino acids. The germline V gene has CDR1 DFQATT and CDR2 SNEGSKA (reference sequence). CDR3 coding DNA: TGCAGTGCGTACTCCCTAGCGGGCAAAAACATTCAGTACTTC. Its protein is CSAYSLAGKNIQYF.

The V call is TRBV7-2, the J call TRBJ1-4, with a possible D match to TRBD1 (5 bases). The CDR3 loop spans 14 amino acids. The V gene lost 4 bases and the J gene lost 4 bases, with 10 bases spanning the gap. The germline V gene encodes CDR1 SGHTA and CDR2 FQGNSA. The CDR3 reads CASSSGWDNEKLFF. The CDR3 DNA follows: TGTGCCAGCAGCTCAGGGTGGGATAATGAAAAACTGTTTTTT.

Ten or more counts support this clonotype. V gene TRBV10-2 combines with J gene TRBJ2-1, with a weak D call TRBD1 (5 bases). V was cut by 7 bases and J by 4 bases, with 5 bases left in between. The CDR3 is 11 residues long. The germline CDR1 and CDR2 sequences are WSHSY and SAAADI. This CDR3 reads CASTGYNEQFF. As DNA, the CDR3 is TGCGCCAGCACAGGGTACAATGAGCAGTTCTTC.

The V call is TRBV5-1, the J call TRBJ1-1; perhaps TRBD1 as D (5 bases). CDR3 length: 15 amino acids. Between the trimmed V and J ends, which lost 2 bases and 1 base, there was a span of 12 bases. The germline V gene has CDR1 SGHRS and CDR2 YFSETQ. The CDR3 protein is CASSFTGVENTEAFF. CDR3 sequence (DNA): TGCGCCAGCAGCTTTACGGGGGTGGAGAACACTGAAGCTTTCTTT.

The table lists this clonotype with many counts. The chain has TRBV12-3 or TRBV12-4 and TRBJ2-1, with D perhaps TRBD1 or TRBD2 (7 bases each). This CDR3 spans 17 amino acids. Trimming cost V 2 bases and J 7 bases, with 21 bases left between them. The CDR3 sequence is CASSLRTGAGQWNEQFF. CDR3 coding DNA: TGTGCCAGCAGTTTACGGACAGGAGCGGGACAATGGAATGAGCAGTTCTTC.

A remark on this clonotype: The germline gene is not matched at one end of the junction; a read error may be the cause. The rearrangement links TRBV30 to TRBJ2-1; 9 nucleotides line up with TRBD1. Per the germline V gene, CDR1 is GTSNPN and CDR2 is SVGIG (reference sequence). The CDR3 runs to 14 residues. In DNA form, the CDR3 reads TGTGCCGGAAACAGGGGGCAATCCTACAATGAGCGGTTCTTC. Protein product: CAGNRGQSYNERFF. The full variable domain, with the rest looked up from reference TRBV30 and TRBJ2-1, is SQTIHQWPATLVQPVGSPLSLECTVEGTSNPNLYWYRQAAGRGLQLLFYSVGIGQISSEVPQNLSASRPQDRQFILSSKKLLLSDSGFYLCAGNRGQSYNERFFGPGTRLTVL.

The chain uses TRBV20-1 and TRBJ2-3, with TRBD1 as a possible D gene (6 bases). V dropped 2 bases and J dropped 4 bases, with 16 bases sitting between them. The CDR3 has 15 amino acids. The germline V gene has CDR1 DFQATT and CDR2 SNEGSKA (reference sequence). CDR3 protein: CSARKEQGMADTQYF. In nucleotides, the CDR3 is TGCAGTGCTAGAAAAGAACAGGGAATGGCAGATACGCAGTATTTT.

This clonotype was seen at least ten times. The chain links TRBV7-9 to TRBJ2-7; possibly TRBD1 for D (5 bases). V was shortened by 5 bases and J by 4 bases, with 15 bases between the two germline ends. This CDR3 has 14 residues. Germline assignment: CDR1 SEHNR and CDR2 FQNEAQ (reference sequence). Written as DNA, the CDR3 is TGTGCCAGCAGCCAGGAAAGGGGAATGTACGAGCAGTACTTC. It yields the protein CASSQERGMYEQYF.